The present TCR beta chain was sequenced within a study of cytomegalovirus exposure and HLA in healthy donors. Study results and caveats: The study assumed roughly uniform donor sequencing depth for presence/absence analyses. Analysis was performed later, and it showed HLA-associated TCR beta chains to be more clonally expanded than equally common others.

The CDR3 totals 14 residues. Germline V gives CDR1 ENHRY, CDR2 SYGVKD. V dropped 2 bases and J dropped 5 bases, with 12 bases sitting between them. About this clone itself: Its antigen remains unidentified.

Vbeta (60) and Jbeta (13) primers were used in the PCR. The method was immunoSEQ multiplex PCR; TCRdb's version includes in-frame clones alone and lacks a portion of them. The sample carries about 190,000 clones, roughly 77% recorded once. The chain joins TRBV10-3 to TRBJ2-5; TRBD1 might be the D (5 bases). The sequence was obtained from a man aged 40-49 years in good health and CMV-seropositive. Specimen: PBMCs. CDR3 in DNA: TGTGCCATCAGTGAGAGTTGGTCAGGGGAGACCCAGTACTTC. It codes for CAISESWSGETQYF.